This T cell receptor (beta chain) was sequenced for a study of blood T cell repertoires in COVID-19. The wider study: Spain, Italy and the United States supplied samples that represented acute and convalescent COVID-19. Sources were T cells, B-cell-depleted T cells, or PBMCs; the material itself was cDNA or gDNA.

In the original analysis: Amplified reference gene primers provided the basis for estimating nucleated cell counts. Sequencing was performed with immunoSEQ multiplex PCR; in TCRdb, only in-frame clones are kept and a portion is missing. The DNA was the basis for D and trimming; V, J and clone size are from that table. Counted here are some 110,000 clones, approximately 87% occurring once; the ten biggest clones make up roughly 7.9%. This sequence originates from a man between 65 and 85 years old who had recovered from COVID-19. Source material: peripheral blood.

DNA for the CDR3: TGCGCCAGCAGCTTGTTCGCAGACACCGGGGAGCTGTTTTTT. It yields the protein CASSLFADTGELFF. The chain recombines TRBV5-1 with TRBJ2-2; the D is unclear. CDR1 is SGHRS and CDR2 is YFSETQ in the germline V gene. This CDR3 spans 14 amino acids. V lost 1 base to trimming and J lost 3 bases, with 7 bases between them.